This TCR beta chain came from a study of T cells in Graves' hyperthyroidism and ophthalmopathy. Based on clinical symptoms, serum thyroxine and TRAb, thyroid ultrasound and orbital computed tomography, diagnoses were reached. Germline loops: CDR1 LNHNV, CDR2 YYDKDF (reference sequence). This CDR3 has 17 amino acids. J lost 3 bases, V lost 3 bases, and 11 bases had no gene match. A few counts support this clonotype. Its specificity is not known. Findings and limits, study-wide: Ophthalmopathy was predicted by the model a median of about six months ahead of onset. In blood, most of the thyroid clonotypes expanded above 0.001 were also present.

Amplification of TCR beta CDR3 regions used RNA as the template. Carried out on the TCR CDR3, a first-round RT-PCR used the HTBI primer set. TCRdb called the multiplex PCR reads again in MiXCR, with one record for every CDR3 protein. The sample includes 550,000 to 850,000 distinct CDR3 sequences, roughly 20% seen only once; the top ten take approximately 16%. The sample consisted of blood. The sequence came from a woman aged 50 to 60 with Graves' hyperthyroidism that later progressed to Graves' ophthalmopathy. The V call is TRBV15, the J call TRBJ1-1; 9 nucleotides agree with TRBD1. The CDR3 region has the DNA TGTGCCACCAGCAGCAGACAGGGGGGGGTCCTGGACACTGAAGCTTTCTTT. Amino acid sequence: CATSSRQGGVLDTEAFF.